A selection of T cell receptor beta chains follows, all from one sample in a study of T cell responses to AZD1222 COVID-19 vaccine. Data came from immunoSEQ multiplex PCR; TCRdb stores just in-frame clones and leaves some out. The table has roughly 100,000 clones, 70% to 90% seen once; the top ten hold approximately 3%. Sequencing was performed on peripheral blood, taken on day 0 of AZD1222 vaccination. Receptors were obtained from an adult in good health. The CDR3 runs from the conserved cysteine through the conserved F or W. The D gene is left open where the match is weak. Size tells how often a clone was seen (once, few, many) or the class of an expanded clone, and some rows leave it out.

D gene | J gene | clone size | V gene | CDR3 protein | CDR3 DNA
- | TRBJ1-2 | - | TRBV20-1 | CSASHGFEGYTF | TGCAGTGCTAGTCACGGTTTCGAAGGCTACACCTTC
TRBD1 | TRBJ2-1 | - | TRBV9 | CASSVVGTEYNEQFF | TGTGCCAGCAGCGTAGTGGGGACAGAATACAATGAGCAGTTCTTC
- | TRBJ2-2 | - | TRBV19 | CASSMGQNTGELFF | TGTGCCAGTAGTATGGGGCAAAACACCGGGGAGCTGTTTTTT
- | TRBJ2-5 | - | TRBV11-2 | CASSLEETQYF | TGTGCCAGCAGCTTAGAAGAGACCCAGTACTTC
- | TRBJ1-2 | - | TRBV30 | CAWTGGYYGYTF | TGTGCCTGGACTGGGGGCTACTATGGCTACACCTTC
- | TRBJ1-1 | - | TRBV6-6 | CASSYPGQMNTEAFF | TGTGCCAGCAGTTACCCGGGCCAGATGAACACTGAAGCTTTCTTT
TRBD1 | TRBJ1-2 | - | TRBV7-9 | CASSLGQGPFYGYTF | TGTGCCAGCAGCCTGGGACAGGGTCCTTTCTATGGCTACACCTTC
TRBD2 | TRBJ2-3 | - | TRBV5-5 | CASISFRGSSGRSDTQYF | TGTGCCAGCATCTCTTTTAGGGGTTCTAGCGGGAGGTCCGATACGCAGTATTTT
TRBD1 | TRBJ2-3 | once | TRBV23-1 | CASSQYRDRDGDTQYF | TGCGCCAGCAGTCAGTACCGGGACAGGGATGGCGATACGCAGTATTTT
- | TRBJ1-4 | few | TRBV12-5 | CASGLVRGPSISQLFF | TGTGCTAGTGGTTTGGTACGAGGACCTAGTATTTCCCAACTGTTTTTT
- | TRBJ1-3 | - | TRBV5-5 | CASSLTGTNTIYF | TGTGCCAGCAGCTTGACAGGGACAAACACCATATATTTT
TRBD1 | TRBJ1-3 | - | TRBV4-3 | CASSQDLTGAGNTIYF | TGCGCCAGCAGCCAAGATCTGACAGGGGCGGGAAACACCATATATTTT
- | TRBJ2-3 | - | TRBV7-2 | CASSWNWIKDTQYF | TGTGCCAGCAGCTGGAATTGGATAAAGGATACGCAGTATTTT
- | TRBJ2-6 | - | TRBV9 | CASSVERAGANVLTF | TGTGCCAGCAGCGTAGAGAGGGCTGGGGCCAACGTCCTGACTTTC
- | TRBJ2-7 | - | TRBV7-2 | CASIPGTLNGEQYF | TGTGCCAGCATCCCCGGGACACTAAATGGCGAGCAGTACTTC
- | TRBJ1-3 | - | TRBV7-6 | CASSLGEAGNTIYF | TGTGCCAGCAGCTTAGGAGAAGCTGGAAACACCATATATTTT
TRBD2 | TRBJ2-5 | - | TRBV18 | CASSPQRGAQETQYF | TGTGCCAGCTCACCGCAGCGGGGGGCCCAAGAGACCCAGTACTTC